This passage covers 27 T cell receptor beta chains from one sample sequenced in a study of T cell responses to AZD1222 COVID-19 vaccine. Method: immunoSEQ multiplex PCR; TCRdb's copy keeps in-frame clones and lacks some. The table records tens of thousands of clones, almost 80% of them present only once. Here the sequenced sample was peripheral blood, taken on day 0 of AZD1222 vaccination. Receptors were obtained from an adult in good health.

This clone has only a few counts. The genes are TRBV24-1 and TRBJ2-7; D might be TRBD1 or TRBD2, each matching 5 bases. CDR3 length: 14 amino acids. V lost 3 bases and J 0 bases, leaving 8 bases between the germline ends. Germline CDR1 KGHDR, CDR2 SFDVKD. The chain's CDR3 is CATSDPGTSYEQYF. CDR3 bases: TGTGCCACCAGTGATCCGGGGACCTCCTACGAGCAGTACTTC.

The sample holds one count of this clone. CDR3 region: CASSLSGPGGMIYEQYF. CDR3 nucleotide sequence: TGTGCCAGCAGTTTATCGGGGCCAGGGGGCATGATCTACGAGCAGTACTTC. The chain carries TRBV27 and TRBJ2-7; 8 bases fit TRBD1. This CDR3 comprises 17 residues. Looked up from germline, CDR1 is MNHEY and CDR2 is SMNVEV (reference sequence). Trimming cost V 0 bases and J 3 bases; bases outside gene matches: 10.

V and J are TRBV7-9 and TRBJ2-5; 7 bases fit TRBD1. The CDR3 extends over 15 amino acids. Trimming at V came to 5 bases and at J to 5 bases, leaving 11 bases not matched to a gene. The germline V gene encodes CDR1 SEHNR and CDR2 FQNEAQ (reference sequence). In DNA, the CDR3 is TGTGCCAGCAGCCTGACTTCTACAGGGGTCGAGACCCAGTACTTC. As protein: CASSLTSTGVETQYF. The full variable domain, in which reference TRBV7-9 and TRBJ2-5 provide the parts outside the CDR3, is DTGVSQNPRHKITKRGQNVTFRCDPISEHNRLYWYRQTLGQGPEFLTYFQNEAQLEKSRLLSDRFSAERPKGSFSTLEIQRTEQGDSAMYLCASSLTSTGVETQYFGPGTRLLVL.

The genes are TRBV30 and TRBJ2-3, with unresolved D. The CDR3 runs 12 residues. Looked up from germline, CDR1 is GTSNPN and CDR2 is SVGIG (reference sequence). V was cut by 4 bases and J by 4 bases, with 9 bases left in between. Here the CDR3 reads CAWTHSSDTQYF. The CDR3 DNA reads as TGTGCCTGGACTCACAGCTCAGATACGCAGTATTTT.

CDR3 protein: CASRGASATEAFF. The CDR3 DNA reads as TGTGCCAGCCGTGGAGCCAGTGCCACTGAAGCTTTCTTT. This sequence joins TRBV12-3 or TRBV12-4 and TRBJ1-1; the D is unclear. The CDR3 consists of 13 residues. Trimming removed 8 bases from V and 4 bases from J, with 14 bases in between.

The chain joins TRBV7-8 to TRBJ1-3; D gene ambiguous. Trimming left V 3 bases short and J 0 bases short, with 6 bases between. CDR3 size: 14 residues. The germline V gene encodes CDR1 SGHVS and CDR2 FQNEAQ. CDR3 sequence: CASSFGSSGNTIYF. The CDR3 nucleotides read TGTGCCAGCAGCTTTGGAAGCTCTGGAAACACCATATATTTT.

This chain's CDR3 is CASGREGRSGELFF. CDR3 nucleotide sequence: TGTGCCAGCGGACGGGAGGGCCGATCCGGGGAGCTGTTTTTT. The chain employs TRBV2 and TRBJ2-2; 8 nucleotides line up with TRBD2. CDR3 length equals 14 residues. Germline-derived CDR1 and CDR2 are SNHLY and FYNNEI. With V trimmed by 8 bases and J by 6 bases, 8 bases remained unmatched.

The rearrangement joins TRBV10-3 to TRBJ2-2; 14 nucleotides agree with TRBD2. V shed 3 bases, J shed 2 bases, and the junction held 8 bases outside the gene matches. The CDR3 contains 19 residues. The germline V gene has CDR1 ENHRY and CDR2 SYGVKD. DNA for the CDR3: TGTGCCATCAGTGACGGGACTAGCGGGAGTTACTCAAACACCGGGGAGCTGTTTTTT. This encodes CAISDGTSGSYSNTGELFF.

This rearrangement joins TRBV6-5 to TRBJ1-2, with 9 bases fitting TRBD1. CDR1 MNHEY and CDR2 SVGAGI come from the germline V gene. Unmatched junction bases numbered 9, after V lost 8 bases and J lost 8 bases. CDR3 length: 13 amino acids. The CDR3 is CASVRDREDGYTF. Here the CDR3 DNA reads TGTGCCAGCGTCAGGGACAGGGAAGACGGCTACACCTTC.

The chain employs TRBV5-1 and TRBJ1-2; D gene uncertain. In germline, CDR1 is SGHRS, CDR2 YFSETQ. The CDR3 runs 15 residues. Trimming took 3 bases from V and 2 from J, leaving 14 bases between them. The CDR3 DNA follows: TGCGCCAGCAGCTCCCCCTTCCAAGGAAACTATGGCTACACCTTC. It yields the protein CASSSPFQGNYGYTF.

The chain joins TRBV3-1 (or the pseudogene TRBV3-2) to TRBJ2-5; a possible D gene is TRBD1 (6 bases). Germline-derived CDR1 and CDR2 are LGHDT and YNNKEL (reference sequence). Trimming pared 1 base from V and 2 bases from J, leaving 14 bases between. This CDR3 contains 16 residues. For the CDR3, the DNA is TGTGCCAGCAGCCAAGGGGACATCCAAGGTCAAGAGACCCAGTACTTC. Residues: CASSQGDIQGQETQYF.

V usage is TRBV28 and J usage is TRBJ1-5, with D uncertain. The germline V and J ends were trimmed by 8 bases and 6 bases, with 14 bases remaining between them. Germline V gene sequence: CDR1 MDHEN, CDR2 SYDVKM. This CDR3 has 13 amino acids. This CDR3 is CASDGQAFQPQHF. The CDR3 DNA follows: TGTGCCAGCGACGGCCAGGCGTTTCAGCCCCAGCATTTT.

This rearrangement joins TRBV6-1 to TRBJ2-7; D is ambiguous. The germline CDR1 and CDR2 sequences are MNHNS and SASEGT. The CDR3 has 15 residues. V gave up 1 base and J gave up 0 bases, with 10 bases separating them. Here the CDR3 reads CASSEVAGSSYEQYF. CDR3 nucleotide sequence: TGTGCCAGCAGTGAAGTGGCAGGTAGCTCCTACGAGCAGTACTTC.

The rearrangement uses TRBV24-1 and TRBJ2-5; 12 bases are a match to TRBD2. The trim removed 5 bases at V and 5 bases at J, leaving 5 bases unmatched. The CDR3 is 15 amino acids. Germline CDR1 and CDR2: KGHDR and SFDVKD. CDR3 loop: CATSVRLAGVETQYF. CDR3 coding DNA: TGTGCCACCAGTGTGCGACTAGCGGGAGTTGAGACCCAGTACTTC.

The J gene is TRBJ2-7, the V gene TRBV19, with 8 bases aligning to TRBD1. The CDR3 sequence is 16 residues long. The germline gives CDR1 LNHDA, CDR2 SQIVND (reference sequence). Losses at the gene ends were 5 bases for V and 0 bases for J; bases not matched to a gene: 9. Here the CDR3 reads CASSQLPGTGSYEQYF. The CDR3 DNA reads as TGTGCCAGTAGTCAACTCCCCGGGACAGGCTCCTACGAGCAGTACTTC.

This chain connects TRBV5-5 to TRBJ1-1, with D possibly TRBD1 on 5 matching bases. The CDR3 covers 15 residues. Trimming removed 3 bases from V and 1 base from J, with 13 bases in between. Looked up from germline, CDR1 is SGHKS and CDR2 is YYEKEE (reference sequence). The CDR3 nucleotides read TGTGCCAGCAGCTGGGGACCCTTGGGGAACACTGAAGCTTTCTTT. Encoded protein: CASSWGPLGNTEAFF.

The CDR3: CASSLLSGVDLQTQYF. The CDR3 bases are TGTGCCAGCAGCCTCCTGTCAGGGGTGGATTTGCAGACCCAGTACTTC. This chain uses TRBV7-9 with TRBJ2-5; a weak D match, TRBD1 (6 bases). The ends were cut back, 5 bases at V and 6 bases at J, with 22 bases in the middle. The CDR3 is 16 amino acids. Germline values: CDR1 SEHNR, CDR2 FQNEAQ (reference sequence).

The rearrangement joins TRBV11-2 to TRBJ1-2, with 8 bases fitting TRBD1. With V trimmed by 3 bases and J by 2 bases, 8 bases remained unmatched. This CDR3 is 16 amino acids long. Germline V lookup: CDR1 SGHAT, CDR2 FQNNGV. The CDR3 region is CASSFDRGAGNYGYTF. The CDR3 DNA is TGTGCCAGCAGCTTCGACAGGGGCGCCGGGAACTATGGCTACACCTTC.

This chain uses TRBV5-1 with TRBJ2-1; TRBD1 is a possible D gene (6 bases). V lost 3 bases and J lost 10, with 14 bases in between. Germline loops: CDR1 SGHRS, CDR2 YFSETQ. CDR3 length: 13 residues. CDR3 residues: CASSSEQGMEQFF. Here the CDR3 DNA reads TGCGCCAGCAGCTCGGAACAGGGAATGGAGCAGTTCTTC.

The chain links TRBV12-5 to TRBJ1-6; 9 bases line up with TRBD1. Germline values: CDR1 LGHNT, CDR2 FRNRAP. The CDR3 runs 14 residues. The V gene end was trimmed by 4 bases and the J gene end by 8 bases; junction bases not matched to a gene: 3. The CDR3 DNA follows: TGTGCTAGTGGTTCGGGACAGGGTGATTCACCCCTCCACTTT. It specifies CASGSGQGDSPLHF.

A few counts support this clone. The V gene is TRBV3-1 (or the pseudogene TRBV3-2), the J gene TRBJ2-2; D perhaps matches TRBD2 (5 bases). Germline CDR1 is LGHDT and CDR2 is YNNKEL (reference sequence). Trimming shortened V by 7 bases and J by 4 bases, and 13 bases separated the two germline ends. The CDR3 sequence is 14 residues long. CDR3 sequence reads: CASKNNGGTGELFF. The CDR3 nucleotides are TGTGCCAGCAAAAACAACGGAGGCACCGGGGAGCTGTTTTTT.

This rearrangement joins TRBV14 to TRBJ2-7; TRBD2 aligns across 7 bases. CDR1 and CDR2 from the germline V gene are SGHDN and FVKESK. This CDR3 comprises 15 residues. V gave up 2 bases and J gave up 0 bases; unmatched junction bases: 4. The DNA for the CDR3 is TGTGCCAGCAGCCAACGAGCGGGAACCTCCTACGAGCAGTACTTC. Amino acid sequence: CASSQRAGTSYEQYF. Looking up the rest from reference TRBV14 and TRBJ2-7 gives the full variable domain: EAGVTQFPSHSVIEKGQTVTLRCDPISGHDNLYWYRRVMGKEIKFLLHFVKESKQDESGMPNNRFLAERTGGTYSTLKVQPAELEDSGVYFCASSQRAGTSYEQYFGPGTRLTVT.

CDR3 protein: CSAGDIYEQYF. The CDR3 nucleotides read TGCAGCGCCGGGGACATCTACGAGCAGTACTTC. This sequence joins TRBV29-1 and TRBJ2-7; tentative D call: TRBD1 (6 bases). V shed 7 bases and J shed 3 bases, with 10 bases lying between them. The CDR3 spans 11 residues. Germline CDR1 SQVTM, CDR2 ANQGSEA.

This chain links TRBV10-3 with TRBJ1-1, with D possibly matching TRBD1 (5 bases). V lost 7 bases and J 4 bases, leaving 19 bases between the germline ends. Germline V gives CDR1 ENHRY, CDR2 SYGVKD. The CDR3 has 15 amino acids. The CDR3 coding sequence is TGTGCCATCACACTCGATGGGGGGGTGGGCACTGAAGCTTTCTTT. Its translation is CAITLDGGVGTEAFF.

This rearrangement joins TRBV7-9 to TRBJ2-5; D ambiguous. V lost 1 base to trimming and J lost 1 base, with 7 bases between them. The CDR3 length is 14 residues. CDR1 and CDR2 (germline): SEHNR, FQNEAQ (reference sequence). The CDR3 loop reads CASSLGRTQETQYF. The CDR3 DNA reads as TGTGCCAGCAGCTTAGGGAGAACCCAAGAGACCCAGTACTTC.

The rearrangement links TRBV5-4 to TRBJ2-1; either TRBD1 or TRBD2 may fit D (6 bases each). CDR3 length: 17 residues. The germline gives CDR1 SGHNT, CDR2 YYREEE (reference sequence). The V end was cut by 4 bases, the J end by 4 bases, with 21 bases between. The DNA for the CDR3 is TGTGCCAGCAGCCCTAAGGGGGGCGGGAAAATATACAATGAGCAGTTCTTC. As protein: CASSPKGGGKIYNEQFF. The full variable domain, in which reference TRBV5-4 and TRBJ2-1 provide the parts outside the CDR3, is ETGVTQSPTHLIKTRGQQVTLRCSSQSGHNTVSWYQQALGQGPQFIFQYYREEENGRGNFPPRFSGLQFPNYSSELNVNALELDDSALYLCASSPKGGGKIYNEQFFGPGTRLTVL.

The CDR3 region has the DNA TGTGCCATCACCTTGACAGGGGACTATGGCTACACCTTC. Its protein is CAITLTGDYGYTF. The chain uses TRBV10-3 and TRBJ1-2, with TRBD1 matching 8 bases. The CDR3 spans 13 residues. V lost 7 bases, J lost 3 bases, and 4 bases stayed unmatched. Germline V gives CDR1 ENHRY, CDR2 SYGVKD.